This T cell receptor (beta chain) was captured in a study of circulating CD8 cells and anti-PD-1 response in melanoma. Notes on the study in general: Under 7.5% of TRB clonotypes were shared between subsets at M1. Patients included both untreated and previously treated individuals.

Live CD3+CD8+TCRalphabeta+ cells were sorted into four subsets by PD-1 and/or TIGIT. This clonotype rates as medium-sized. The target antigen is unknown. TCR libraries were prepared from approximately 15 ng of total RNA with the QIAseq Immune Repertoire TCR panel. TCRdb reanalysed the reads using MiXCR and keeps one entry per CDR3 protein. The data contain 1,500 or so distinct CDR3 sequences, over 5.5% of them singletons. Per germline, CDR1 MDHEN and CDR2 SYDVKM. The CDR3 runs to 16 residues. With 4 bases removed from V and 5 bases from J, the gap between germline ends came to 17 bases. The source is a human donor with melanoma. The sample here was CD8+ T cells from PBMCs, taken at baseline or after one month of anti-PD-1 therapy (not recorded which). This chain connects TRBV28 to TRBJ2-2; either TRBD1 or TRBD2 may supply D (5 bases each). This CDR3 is CASSSSGTRRTGELFF. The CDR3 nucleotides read TGTGCCAGCAGTTCCTCCGGGACCCGGAGGACCGGGGAGCTGTTTTTT.